Described below is a single T cell receptor (beta chain) sequence and its context. This clone came up a few times. This clone's antigen is unknown. Base qualities are not at hand, and no much larger clone is one base apart. The data derive from a study of cytomegalovirus exposure and HLA in healthy donors (dated by TCRdb to 2015 to 2018). Turning to the overall study: An earlier analysis of 587 of the donors reported over 250 Gb of sequence data and roughly 120 million unique TCR beta sequences obtained from around 170 million T cells. An early release covering some 640 HLA-typed donors comprised approximately 290 gigabases of sequencing data and 65 million to 100 million unique TCR sequences. Of the roughly 410 genotyped donors, 75% to 85% were placed in the genetic ancestry cluster associated with self-reported Caucasian donors. The study was designed to test whether signatures of past pathogen exposure could be identified by cataloging public T cell receptors. Using immunosequencing, the study profiled T cell repertoires from 666 subjects and related those repertoires to cytomegalovirus serostatus. Besides the first cohort of about 730 subjects, a separate validation cohort made up of 120 different subjects was used. To predict cytomegalovirus infection status, the study brought together high-throughput TCR immunosequencing, statistical association of individual TCRs with disease status, and machine learning. A later analysis re-analyzed previously published TCR beta repertoires from hundreds of donors and added high-resolution HLA genotyping to study TCR occurrence patterns. Rather than drawing on any new phenotypic data, the later analysis identified candidate immune exposures from TCR beta sequences and the way those sequences occurred across donors. To decide whether each TCR beta V gene segment behaved as functional or pseudogenic, an earlier analysis of some 600 of the donors relied on high-throughput TCR beta sequencing. Donor age, sex, ethnicity and CMV serostatus were compiled alongside the repertoire data. Genome-wide SNP genotypes for about 65% of the 666 donors were used in a later genetic analysis, which treated that subset as a discovery cohort. All discovery cohort repertoires had been generated using a single sequencing platform. HLA typing covered class I and class II loci at four-digit resolution. The number of typed donors differed by locus: roughly 620-640 for A, B, C, DRB1 and DQB1; 522 for DQA1; some 610 for DPA1; and roughly 450 for DPB1. A few DR-DQ haplotypes were treated as single units for association and clustering because of strong linkage in the cohort. Among around 400 genotyped donors of the cohort, an average of about 240,000 unique TCR beta nucleotide sequences were sequenced per donor, roughly 18% of them non-productive.

The cohort consisted of some 670 healthy bone marrow donors. At the time of sampling, all cohort members were nominally healthy, though unrecorded immune exposures were likely present. The donor was CMV seronegative and belonged to the group of several hundred seronegative cohort members. Every donor gave a peripheral blood sample, and the peripheral blood mononuclear cells from that sample were used for TCR beta sequencing. Genomic DNA was extracted from the blood cell samples with the Qiagen DNeasy Blood Extraction Kit. CDR1 and CDR2 (MNHEY, SMNVEV) derive from the germline V gene (reference sequence). Compared with germline, V lacks 8 bases and J lacks 6 bases; bases without a gene match: 5. The CDR3 has 15 amino acids, counting the end cysteine and phenylalanine. The DNA shown is the 45-base CDR3, in frame from base 1. Libraries were made using the immunoSEQ multiplex PCR assay. The multiplex PCR relied on a mix of 60 forward primers for TCR Vbeta segments and 13 reverse primers for TCR Jbeta segments. The CDR3 region of rearranged TCR beta genes was amplified from genomic DNA with a multiplex PCR assay. Amplified TCR beta libraries were sequenced as 87-base-pair reads on the Illumina HiSeq System. The published analysis was carried out like this. Across the 700 or so repertoires, a later analysis counted about 81 million unique TCR beta chains, roughly 11 million of which were shared by at least two donors. Raw reads were error-corrected and collapsed into unique sequences by a nearest-neighbor algorithm in which closely related sequences were merged to remove PCR and sequencing errors. CDR3 sequences were aligned to IMGT reference sequences to assign V, D and J gene segments. For a sequence to be retained, a match of at least six nucleotides to both a V gene segment and a J gene segment was required. Rearrangements were called productive when the CDR3 lacked stop codons and stayed in frame with V and J; all others were non-productive. Following IMGT convention, CDR3 was defined as the stretch from the second conserved V-encoded cysteine to the conserved J-encoded phenylalanine. The earlier analysis of approximately 500 of the donors excluded sequences that lacked an unambiguous match to a single V gene segment. In an earlier analysis of 450 to 700 of the donors, V segments were called functional above 56.7% productive rearrangements and were called segregating when the between-donor standard deviation exceeded 5%. A statistical classification framework was built to diagnose cytomegalovirus status from the catalog of TCR beta chain sequences. A later analysis assigned V and J genes by comparing TCR nucleotide sequences with IMGT/GENE-DB human TR gene sequences. A later analysis assigned CDR3 sequences and most-parsimonious VDJ recombination scenarios with the TCRdist pipeline. In a later analysis, each TCR beta chain was defined by its CDR3 amino acid sequence together with its V-gene family, and reads without a unique V-gene family were excluded. In a later analysis, fewer than 650 highly shared, low-generation-probability nucleotide sequences were removed to address suspected cross-contamination and a sequencing artifact. In a later analysis, a clonal expansion index for each public chain was calculated from normalized within-repertoire ranks of inferred template counts. A later analysis computed generation probabilities with a VDJ recombination model fitted to out-of-frame rearrangements, and checked the results against IGoR. In a later analysis, TCR-TCR, TCR-HLA and TCR-CMV co-occurrence was scored with hypergeometric tests, and a repertoire-size bias correction was applied to TCR pairs. A later analysis estimated false discovery rates by permuting HLA or CMV assignments 20 times. A later analysis grouped co-occurring TCRs with DBSCAN, adding TCRdist sequence similarity when clustering within HLA-allele-positive subsets. For co-occurrence clustering, repertoires with fewer than 30,000 or more than 120,000 public chains were excluded, along with five repertoires with anomalous nucleotide sharing. Here the immuneACCESS table is served through TCRdb, limited to in-frame sequences with V and J called. Missing clones are a known gap in these copies; in checked studies unresolved V genes cover under half, and the rest lacks a known reason. V and J calls and clone size follow that table, whereas D and trimming were derived from the DNA. Present in this sample are 90,000 to 120,000 clones, 77% of which were seen just once. The top ten constitute more than 4% of the sample.

Overall results and qualifications from the work: Strong co-occurrence of HLA alleles, especially DR and DQ, made assigning TCR associations to individual alleles difficult. The presence/absence analyses assumed that sequencing depth was roughly uniform across donors, and that assumption may not be true. The study gave a list of roughly 150 TCR beta chains associated with cytomegalovirus. In an earlier analysis of 587 of the donors, most TCR beta V segments appeared in productive rearrangements about 87% or about 30% of the time, broadly matching IMGT annotations. Three of the identified cytomegalovirus-associated TCR beta chains were confirmed in vitro to be specific for cytomegalovirus antigens. This cohort had only TCR beta chains sequenced, and the lack of alpha or paired-chain data limited which features could be detected. Immune exposure information for the cohort was limited to CMV serostatus. In a later analysis, TCR association rates were found to vary across HLA loci, with the most associated TCRs seen for DRB1 alleles and the fewest for HLA-C alleles. Roughly 17 rarely observed V segments, including chromosome 9 orphons, were excluded from the earlier analysis of some 590 of the donors because counts were too low. According to a later analysis, parvovirus B19, influenza, CMV and Epstein-Barr virus appeared linked to several top co-occurrence clusters. Because HLA typing was missing for some donors at each locus, association tests included only the typed subset. A later analysis found that HLA-associated TCR beta chains were more clonally expanded and had lower generation probabilities than equally common non-associated chains. A later genetic analysis reported fewer N-insertions in productive TCRs among donors in an Asian-associated ancestry cluster than the roughly 700-donor mean. Correlated functional status among segregating V segments might reflect linkage disequilibrium, but an unknown experimental factor could not be ruled out. It was suggested by the authors that the approach could potentially be generalized to other disease states and immunological phenotypes. A later genetic analysis associated a missense DCLRE1C variant with V-gene and J-gene trimming of TCR beta chains, and an independent cohort replicated the association. Most TCR sequences were observed very rarely across donors, whereas some public TCRs were present in many individuals. In a later analysis, most CMV-associated TCR beta chains were found to appear HLA-restricted, with HLA associations seemingly driven largely by CMV exposure. Because the 87-base-pair reads could not distinguish some IMGT-functional V segments, including TRBV6-2 and TRBV6-3, those segments were excluded. The classifier was reported to diagnose cytomegalovirus status with high specificity and sensitivity in both the original and validation cohorts. At a false discovery rate of 0.05, a later analysis linked under 20,000 TCR beta sequences to specific HLA alleles. A group of highly shared sequence variants was considered likely to be a technical artifact of the sequencing pipeline. A further reported finding was that TCR beta sequences accurately predicted the HLA-A and HLA-B alleles for most subjects in the first cohort.

Sequencing input: PBMCs. The chain joins TRBV27 to TRBJ2-2, and 14 junction bases match TRBD2. The receptor comes from a male donor in good health and CMV-seronegative. The DNA sequence is as follows: TGTGCCAGCGGAAGACTAGCGGGAGGGGCCGGGGAGCTGTTTTTT. The resulting protein is CASGRLAGGAGELFF.